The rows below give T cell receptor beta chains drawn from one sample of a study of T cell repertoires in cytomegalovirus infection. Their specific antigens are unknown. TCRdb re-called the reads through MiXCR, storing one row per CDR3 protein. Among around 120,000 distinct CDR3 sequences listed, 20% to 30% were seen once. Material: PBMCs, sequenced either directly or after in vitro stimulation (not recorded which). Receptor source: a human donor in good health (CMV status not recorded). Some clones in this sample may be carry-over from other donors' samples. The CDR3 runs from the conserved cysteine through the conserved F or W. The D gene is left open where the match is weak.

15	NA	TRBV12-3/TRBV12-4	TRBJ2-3	CASSRAGASTDTQYF
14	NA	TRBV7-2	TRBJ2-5	CASSFNPGGETQYF
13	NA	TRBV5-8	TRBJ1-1	CASYKVGNTEAFF
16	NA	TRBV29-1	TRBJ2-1	CSVVHAAGPTGNEQFF
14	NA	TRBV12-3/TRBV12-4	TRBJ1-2	CASSLAMGDYGYTF
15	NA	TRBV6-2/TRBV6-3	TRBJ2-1	CASSYPGLPYNEQFF
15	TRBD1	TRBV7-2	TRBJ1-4	CASSLAWTGLEKLFF
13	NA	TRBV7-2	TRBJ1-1	CASSSQFGTEAFF
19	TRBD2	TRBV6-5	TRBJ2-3	CASSYSGLAGIGGTDTQYF
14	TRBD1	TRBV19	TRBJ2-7	CASSMGTGNYEQYF
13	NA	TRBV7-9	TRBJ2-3	CASSFLGADTQYF
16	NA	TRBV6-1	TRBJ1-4	CASSVGTTELLEKLFF
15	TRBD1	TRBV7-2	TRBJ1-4	CASSLNRGRAEKLFF
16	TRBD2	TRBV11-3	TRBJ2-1	CASSLRLAGGPNEQFF
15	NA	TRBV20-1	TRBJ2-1	CSARDRRGAGNEQFF
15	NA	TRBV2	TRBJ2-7	CASTMSRGSHYEQYF
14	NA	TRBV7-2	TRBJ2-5	CASSLDSSGETQYF
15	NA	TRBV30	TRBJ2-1	CAWNIGRLQDNEQFF
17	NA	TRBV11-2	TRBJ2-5	CASSSKLLAQQEETQYF
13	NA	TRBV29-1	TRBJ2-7	CSVESGLGYEQYF
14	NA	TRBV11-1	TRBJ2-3	CASQPSEFTDTQYF
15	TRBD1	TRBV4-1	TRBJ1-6	CASSAQGAGNSPLHF
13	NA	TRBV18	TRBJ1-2	CASSPEGVFGYTF
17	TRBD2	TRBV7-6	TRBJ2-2	CASSLAASGVNTGELFF
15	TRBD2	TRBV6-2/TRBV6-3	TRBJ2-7	CASSSPLAGAYEQYF
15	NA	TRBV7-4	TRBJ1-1	CASSLGGSRNTEAFF
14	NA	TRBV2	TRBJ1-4	CASRWGTTNEKLFF
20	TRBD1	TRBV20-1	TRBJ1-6	CSARWSPDRTGGAYNSPLHF
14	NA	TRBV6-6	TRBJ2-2	CASRQRDASGELFF
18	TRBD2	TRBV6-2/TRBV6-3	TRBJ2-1	CASSPGTGLAGAHNEQFF
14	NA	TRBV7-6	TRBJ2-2	CASSSPRRSGELFF
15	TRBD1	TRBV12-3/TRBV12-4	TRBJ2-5	CASSLAADRGMTQYF
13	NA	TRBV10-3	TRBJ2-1	CATSSRAYNEQFF
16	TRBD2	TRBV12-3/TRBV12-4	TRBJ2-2	CASSSEAGGLGGELFF
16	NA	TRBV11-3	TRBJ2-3	CASSLGSGGGTDTQYF